What follows are 23 T cell receptor beta chains derived from one specimen sequenced in a study of response to subunit inactivated influenza vaccine. TCRdb recomputed calls from the RT-PCR reads with MiXCR, one row per CDR3 protein. The sample lists hundreds of thousands of distinct CDR3 sequences, 11% occurring once. This sample was shared with a second study, whose subject was T cells expressing NK-cell markers. That paper adds: UMIs were included in TCR beta cDNA generated by 5'RACE template switching.

The input for sequencing was PBMCs from blood, taken on the day of vaccination. Receptor source: a man aged 50-60 years who received an inactivated influenza vaccine.

This clonotype occurred a few times. The chain combines TRBV7-2 with TRBJ2-1; no clear D. The ends were cut back, 5 bases at V and 3 bases at J, with 11 bases in the middle. Germline CDR1 reads SGHTA; CDR2 reads FQGNSA. This CDR3 is 14 amino acids long. Here the CDR3 DNA reads TGTGCCAGCAGCCCCGTGGACGGCTACAATGAGCAGTTCTTC. Protein sequence: CASSPVDGYNEQFF.

Only a few counts were recorded for this clonotype. The chain is built from TRBV18 and TRBJ1-1; the D gene is possibly TRBD1 (6 bases). CDR3 length: 13 amino acids. CDR1 KGHSH and CDR2 LQKENI come from the germline V gene. Trimming took off 4 bases at V and 4 bases at J, with 10 bases between the two ends. This chain's CDR3 is CASSRQDRTEAFF. The CDR3 coding sequence is TGTGCCAGCTCACGACAGGATCGCACTGAAGCTTTCTTT.

This chain uses TRBV28 with TRBJ2-2; weak D call: TRBD2 (6 bases). The germline gives CDR1 MDHEN, CDR2 SYDVKM. V shed 4 bases and J shed 0 bases, with 12 bases lying between them. This CDR3 comprises 16 residues. In DNA form, the CDR3 reads TGTGCCAGCAGTTCTCACGGGGGATCGAACACCGGGGAGCTGTTTTTT. The encoded protein is CASSSHGGSNTGELFF.

This clonotype came up a few times. The chain combines TRBV23-1 with TRBJ2-1; TRBD2 aligns across 9 bases. TRBV23-1 is an open reading frame, and its role is uncertain. This CDR3 is built from 18 residues. J lost 4 bases, V lost 0 bases, and 10 bases had no gene match. The CDR3 DNA is TGCGCCAGCAGTCAATCGTCCCTAGCGGGATTACAATACAATGAGCAGTTCTTC. It is translated as CASSQSSLAGLQYNEQFF.

This clonotype was counted a few times. V usage is TRBV18 and J usage is TRBJ2-7, with D hard to call. The CDR3 is 13 residues long. Germline loops: CDR1 KGHSH, CDR2 LQKENI. Trimming removed 3 bases at V and 5 bases at J, with 11 bases between. The CDR3 sequence is CASSPPGSNEQYF. In nucleotides, the CDR3 is TGTGCCAGCTCACCCCCAGGATCCAACGAGCAGTACTTC.

This chain joins TRBV12-3 or TRBV12-4 and TRBJ1-4; D may be TRBD1 (6 bases). This CDR3 has 16 residues. V was cut by 6 bases and J by 0 bases, with 14 bases left in between. CDR3 in amino acids: CASSKQGFATNEKLFF. CDR3 sequence (DNA): TGTGCCAGCAGCAAACAGGGTTTTGCAACTAATGAAAAACTGTTTTTT.

This clonotype turned up a few times. The chain carries TRBV10-3 and TRBJ2-7, with 11 positions matching TRBD2. J gave up 5 bases and V 6 bases, and 24 bases lay outside the gene matches. CDR1 and CDR2 (germline): ENHRY, SYGVKD. The CDR3 extends over 20 amino acids. The CDR3 sequence: CAIRLTGWTSGLDFEDEQYF. Written as DNA, the CDR3 is TGTGCCATCAGGTTGACAGGGTGGACTAGCGGGTTAGATTTTGAAGACGAGCAGTACTTC.

There are a few counts of this clonotype. The chain uses TRBV5-1 and TRBJ2-5, with TRBD2 as a possible D gene (7 bases). The CDR3 extends over 15 amino acids. The germline V gene has CDR1 SGHRS and CDR2 YFSETQ. The ends were cut back, 4 bases at V and 4 bases at J, with 17 bases in the middle. The CDR3 DNA is TGCGCCAGCAGCACTGAAGGGGGGGATGGAGAGACCCAGTACTTC. Its protein product is CASSTEGGDGETQYF.

This clonotype was counted only a few times. The chain uses TRBV15 and TRBJ1-5, with no clear D. Germline V lookup: CDR1 LNHNV, CDR2 YYDKDF (reference sequence). The V gene lost 2 bases and the J gene lost 2 bases, with 13 bases spanning the gap. The CDR3 sequence is 16 residues long. The CDR3, as DNA: TGTGCCACCAGCAGATACAGAGGCTGGCGCAATCAGCCCCAGCATTTT. Residues: CATSRYRGWRNQPQHF.

This clonotype was recorded a few times. CDR3 in amino acids: CATSAAGRANTGELFF. CDR3 in DNA: TGTGCCACCAGTGCTGCTGGACGGGCGAACACCGGGGAGCTGTTTTTT. J is TRBJ2-2 and V is TRBV24-1; D uncertain. This CDR3 is built from 16 residues. V dropped 5 bases and J dropped 0 bases, with 12 bases sitting between them. Germline CDR1 is KGHDR and CDR2 is SFDVKD.

The chain joins TRBV20-1 to TRBJ2-2; TRBD2 aligns across 10 bases. The germline CDR1 and CDR2 sequences are DFQATT and SNEGSKA (reference sequence). Trimming took 6 bases from V and 4 from J; bases not matched to a gene: 5. The CDR3 is made up of 14 amino acids. The CDR3 loop is CSAAIAGGTGELFF. As DNA, the CDR3 is TGCAGTGCGGCGATAGCGGGGGGCACCGGGGAGCTGTTTTTT.

The chain has TRBV5-1 and TRBJ2-5; D not certain. Germline loops: CDR1 SGHRS, CDR2 YFSETQ. Trimming took 6 bases from V and 1 from J, leaving 10 bases between them. This CDR3 has 13 residues. In DNA form, the CDR3 reads TGCGCCAGCAATGAGTTGGGCCAAGAGACCCAGTACTTC. Amino acids: CASNELGQETQYF.

CDR3 nucleotide sequence: TGCGCCAGCAGCGTGAGGGTTGCCGCTAACTATGGCTACACCTTC. Translation: CASSVRVAANYGYTF. This chain connects TRBV5-1 to TRBJ1-2; D call uncertain. Germline-derived CDR1 and CDR2 are SGHRS and YFSETQ. The CDR3 covers 15 residues. The V end was cut by 4 bases, the J end by 0 bases, with 13 bases between.

The chain carries TRBV10-3 and TRBJ2-5, with TRBD1 identical over 9 bases. Unmatched junction bases numbered 4, after V lost 3 bases and J lost 5 bases. CDR1 and CDR2 from the germline V gene are ENHRY and SYGVKD. CDR3 length: 14 residues. The CDR3 sequence: CAISEGTGSETQYF. In DNA form, the CDR3 reads TGTGCCATCAGTGAAGGGACAGGGAGTGAGACCCAGTACTTC.

V usage is TRBV25-1 and J usage is TRBJ2-7; 7 bases agree with TRBD1. This CDR3 spans 15 amino acids. Looked up from germline, CDR1 is MGHDK and CDR2 is SYGVNS. Trimming took 1 base from V and 0 from J; bases not matched to a gene: 3. This CDR3 is CASSEWAGGSYEQYF. CDR3 sequence (DNA): TGTGCCAGCAGTGAATGGGCAGGGGGCTCCTACGAGCAGTACTTC.

The chain carries TRBV6-2 or TRBV6-3 and TRBJ2-1, with 7 bases that match TRBD2. V trimming: 8 bases; J trimming: 7 bases; junction bases outside the gene matches: 5. In germline, CDR1 is MNHEY, CDR2 SVGEGT. The CDR3 is 12 amino acids. This CDR3 is CASLGGRNEQFF. The CDR3 DNA reads as TGTGCCAGCCTCGGCGGGAGAAATGAGCAGTTCTTC.

This clonotype was counted a few times. The V and J genes are TRBV7-6 and TRBJ2-2, with 7 bases lining up with TRBD2. Germline loops: CDR1 SGHVS, CDR2 FNYEAQ. This CDR3 comprises 17 residues. V was pared by 8 bases and J by 3 bases, with 15 bases of the junction left unmatched. The CDR3 spells CASARVDGRSDTGELFF. As DNA, the CDR3 is TGTGCCAGCGCCCGGGTAGACGGGAGGTCGGACACCGGGGAGCTGTTTTTT.

This rearrangement joins TRBV6-2 or TRBV6-3 to TRBJ2-3, with 11 bases that match TRBD2. Germline CDR1 reads MNHEY; CDR2 reads SVGEGT. V gave up 6 bases and J gave up 5 bases; unmatched junction bases: 4. The CDR3 length is 14 residues. For the CDR3, the DNA is TGTGCCAGCAGGACTAGCGGGACACAAGATACGCAGTATTTT. It specifies CASRTSGTQDTQYF.

This clonotype was detected many times. The chain employs TRBV5-1 and TRBJ1-1; unclear D gene. CDR3 size: 13 residues. The V and J ends lost 5 bases and 3 bases respectively, with 11 bases between them. CDR1 SGHRS and CDR2 YFSETQ come from the germline V gene. CDR3 bases: TGCGCCAGCAGGACGGAGTTGGACACTGAAGCTTTCTTT. Translating it yields CASRTELDTEAFF.

The chain joins TRBV11-1 to TRBJ1-1; no clear D. The V gene's germline CDR1 is SGHAT and CDR2 FQDESV (reference sequence). CDR3 length: 13 amino acids. The V and J ends lost 5 bases and 4 bases respectively, with 11 bases between them. The CDR3 DNA reads TGTGCCAGCAGCCCAGACGCCCTCACTGAAGCTTTCTTT. The encoded protein is CASSPDALTEAFF. The full variable domain, completed using reference TRBV11-1 and TRBJ1-1, is EAEVAQSPRYKITEKSQAVAFWCDPISGHATLYWYRQILGQGPELLVQFQDESVVDDSQLPKDRFSAERLKGVDSTLKIQPAELGDSAMYLCASSPDALTEAFFGQGTRLTVV.

In regard to this clonotype: A read error may explain this, as a much larger clone is one base away. Written as DNA, the CDR3 is TGTGCCAGCAGTTTCGGGAGCTCTGGAAACACCATATATTTT. Its protein is CASSFGSSGNTIYF. The rearrangement links TRBV12-3 or TRBV12-4 to TRBJ1-3; no definite D call. The CDR3 covers 14 residues. Between the trimmed V and J ends, which lost 3 bases and 0 bases, there was a span of 6 bases.

The rearrangement links TRBV7-2 to TRBJ1-1, with 8 positions matching TRBD1. V trimming: 6 bases; J trimming: 3 bases; junction bases outside the gene matches: 9. The CDR3 runs 15 residues. CDR1 is SGHTA and CDR2 is FQGNSA in the germline V gene. The CDR3 reads CASRTQGATHTEAFF. The CDR3 DNA reads TGTGCCAGCAGAACCCAGGGGGCGACGCACACTGAAGCTTTCTTT.

A few counts support this clonotype. This chain connects TRBV19 to TRBJ2-7; the D is unclear. Germline V gene sequence: CDR1 LNHDA, CDR2 SQIVND (reference sequence). Between the trimmed V and J ends, which lost 3 bases and 3 bases, there was a span of 12 bases. This CDR3 is built from 14 residues. CDR3 sequence reads: CASSIRAGYYEQYF. The CDR3 bases are TGTGCCAGTAGTATTCGGGCCGGATACTACGAGCAGTACTTC.